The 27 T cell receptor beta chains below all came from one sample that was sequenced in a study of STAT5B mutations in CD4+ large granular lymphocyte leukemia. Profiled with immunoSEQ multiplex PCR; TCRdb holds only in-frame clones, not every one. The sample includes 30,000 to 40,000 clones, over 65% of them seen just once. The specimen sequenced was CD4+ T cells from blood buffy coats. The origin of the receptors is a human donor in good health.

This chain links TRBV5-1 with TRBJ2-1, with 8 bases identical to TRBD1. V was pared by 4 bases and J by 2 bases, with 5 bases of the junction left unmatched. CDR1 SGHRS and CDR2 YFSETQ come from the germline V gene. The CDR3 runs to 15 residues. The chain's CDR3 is CASSDGTGPYNEQFF. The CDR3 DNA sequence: TGCGCCAGCAGCGACGGGACAGGCCCCTACAATGAGCAGTTCTTC.

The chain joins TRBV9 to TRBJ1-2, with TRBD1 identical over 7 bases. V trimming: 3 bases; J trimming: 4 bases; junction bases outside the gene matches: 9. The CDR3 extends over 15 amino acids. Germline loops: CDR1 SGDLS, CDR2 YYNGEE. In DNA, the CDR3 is TGTGCCAGCAGCGCCCGAGGGGGCAGAGGCTATGGCTACACCTTC. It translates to CASSARGGRGYGYTF. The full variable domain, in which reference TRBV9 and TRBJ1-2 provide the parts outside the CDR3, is DSGVTQTPKHLITATGQRVTLRCSPRSGDLSVYWYQQSLDQGLQFLIQYYNGEERAKGNILERFSAQQFPDLHSELNLSSLELGDSALYFCASSARGGRGYGYTFGSGTRLTVV.

CDR3 DNA sequence: TGTGCCACCAGAGAGGCGGGAGGGCCTAGTCGTGAGACCCAGTACTTC. Amino acid sequence: CATREAGGPSRETQYF. The chain has TRBV5-6 and TRBJ2-5, with 9 positions matching TRBD2. The CDR3 spans 16 residues. CDR1 is SGHDT and CDR2 is YYEEEE in the germline V gene. Trimming cost V 9 bases and J 5 bases; bases outside gene matches: 17.

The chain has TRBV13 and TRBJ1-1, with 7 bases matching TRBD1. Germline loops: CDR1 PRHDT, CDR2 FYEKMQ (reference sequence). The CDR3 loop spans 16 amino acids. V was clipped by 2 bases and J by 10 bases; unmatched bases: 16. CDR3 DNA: TGTGCCAGCAGCTTAAGACCGGGACAGACTGGGCAACGAGCTTTCTTT. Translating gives CASSLRPGQTGQRAFF. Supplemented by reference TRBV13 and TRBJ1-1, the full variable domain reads AAGVIQSPRHLIKEKRETATLKCYPIPRHDTVYWYQQGPGQDPQFLISFYEKMQSDKGSIPDRFSAQQFSDYHSELNMSSLELGDSALYFCASSLRPGQTGQRAFFGQGTRLTVV.

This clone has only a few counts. In DNA form, the CDR3 reads TGTGCCAGCAGCTTACAGGGGGCTGGCGTTCAGCCCCAGCATTTT. Amino acids: CASSLQGAGVQPQHF. The V and J genes are TRBV7-2 and TRBJ1-5; TRBD1 agrees at 8 bases. CDR1 is SGHTA, CDR2 FQGNSA, per germline. The trim removed 2 bases at V and 6 bases at J, leaving 6 bases unmatched. This CDR3 has 15 residues.

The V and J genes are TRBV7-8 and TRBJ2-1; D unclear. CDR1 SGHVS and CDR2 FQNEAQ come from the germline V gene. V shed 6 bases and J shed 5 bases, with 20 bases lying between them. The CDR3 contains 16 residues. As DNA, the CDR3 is TGTGCCAGCAGAGCTTTGGGTAAGCGATTGAACAATGAGCAGTTCTTC. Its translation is CASRALGKRLNNEQFF.

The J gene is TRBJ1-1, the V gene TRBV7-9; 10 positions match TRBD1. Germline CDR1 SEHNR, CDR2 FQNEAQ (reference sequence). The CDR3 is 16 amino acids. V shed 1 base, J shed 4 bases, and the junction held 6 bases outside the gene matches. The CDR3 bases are TGTGCCAGCAGCTTAGGGACAGGGGGTCTGACCACTGAAGCTTTCTTT. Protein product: CASSLGTGGLTTEAFF.

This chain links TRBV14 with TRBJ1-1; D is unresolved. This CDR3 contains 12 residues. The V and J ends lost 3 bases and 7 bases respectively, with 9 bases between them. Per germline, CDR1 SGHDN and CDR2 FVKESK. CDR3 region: CASSQGSGEAFF. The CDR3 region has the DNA TGTGCCAGCAGCCAGGGGTCGGGTGAAGCTTTCTTT.

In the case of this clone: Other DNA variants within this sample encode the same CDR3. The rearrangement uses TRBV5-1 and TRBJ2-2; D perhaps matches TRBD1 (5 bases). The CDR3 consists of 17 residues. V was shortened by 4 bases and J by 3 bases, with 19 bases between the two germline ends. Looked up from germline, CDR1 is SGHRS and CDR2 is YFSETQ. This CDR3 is CASSPQPQGADTGELFF. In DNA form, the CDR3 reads TGCGCCAGCAGCCCCCAGCCGCAAGGGGCGGACACCGGGGAGCTGTTTTTT.

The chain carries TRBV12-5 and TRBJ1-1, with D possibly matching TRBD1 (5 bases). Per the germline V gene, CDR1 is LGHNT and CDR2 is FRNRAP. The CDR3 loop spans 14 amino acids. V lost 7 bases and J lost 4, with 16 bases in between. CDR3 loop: CASAREVVSTEAFF. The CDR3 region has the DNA TGTGCTAGTGCCAGGGAGGTAGTTAGCACTGAAGCTTTCTTT.

The CDR3 region has the DNA TGTGCCAGCAGCTCGTTCCGGGGGGGGAGTAGAGAGACCCAGTACTTC. This sequence encodes CASSSFRGGSRETQYF. The V gene is TRBV5-4, the J gene TRBJ2-5; 8 bases are shared with TRBD2. There are 16 residues in the CDR3. Germline-derived CDR1 and CDR2 are SGHNT and YYREEE (reference sequence). Unmatched junction bases numbered 11, after V lost 3 bases and J lost 4 bases.

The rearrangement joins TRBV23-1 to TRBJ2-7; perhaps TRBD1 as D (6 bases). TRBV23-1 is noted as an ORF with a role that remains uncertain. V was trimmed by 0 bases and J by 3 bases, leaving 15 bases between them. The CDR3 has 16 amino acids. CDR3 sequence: CASSQSWQGSLYEQYF. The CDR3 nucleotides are TGCGCCAGCAGTCAATCGTGGCAGGGGTCCCTCTACGAGCAGTACTTC.

CDR3 in DNA: TGCGCCAGCAGCCAAGAGGTGGGGTTCACAGATACGCAGTATTTT. This encodes CASSQEVGFTDTQYF. V gene TRBV4-1 combines with J gene TRBJ2-3, with D unclear. CDR1 and CDR2 from the germline V gene are MGHRA and YSYEKL. The CDR3 length is 15 residues. Deletions cut 0 bases from V and 2 bases from J, with 9 bases between.

CDR3 residues: CASSIRLTGAGELFF. For the CDR3, the DNA is TGTGCCAGCAGCATCCGTCTAACCGGGGCCGGGGAGCTGTTTTTT. The chain joins TRBV7-6 to TRBJ2-2; D might be TRBD2 (5 bases). Germline assignment: CDR1 SGHVS and CDR2 FNYEAQ. V lost 5 bases and J lost 6, with 16 bases in between. The CDR3 consists of 15 residues. Variable domain in full (rest from reference TRBV7-6 and TRBJ2-2): GAGVSQSPRYKVTKRGQDVALRCDPISGHVSLYWYRQALGQGPEFLTYFNYEAQQDKSGLPNDRFSAERPEGSISTLTIQRTEQRDSAMYRCASSIRLTGAGELFFGEGSRLTVL.

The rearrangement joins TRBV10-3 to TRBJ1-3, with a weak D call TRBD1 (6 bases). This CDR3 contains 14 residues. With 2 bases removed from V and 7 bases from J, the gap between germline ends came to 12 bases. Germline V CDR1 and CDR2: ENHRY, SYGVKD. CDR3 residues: CAISEAGGWNTIYF. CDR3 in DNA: TGTGCCATCAGTGAGGCGGGGGGCTGGAACACCATATATTTT.

The DNA of the CDR3 is TGCGCCAGCAGCTTGGGAGGAGGTCCAGGCAAAAACATTCAGTACTTC. Translation gives CASSLGGGPGKNIQYF. V gene TRBV5-1 combines with J gene TRBJ2-4; D perhaps matches TRBD2 (5 bases). Trimming removed 0 bases at V and 3 bases at J, with 13 bases between. CDR1 is SGHRS, CDR2 YFSETQ, per germline. The CDR3 is made up of 16 amino acids. Combining the CDR3 with reference TRBV5-1 and TRBJ2-4 gives the whole variable domain KAGVTQTPRYLIKTRGQQVTLSCSPISGHRSVSWYQQTPGQGLQFLFEYFSETQRNKGNFPGRFSGRQFSNSRSEMNVSTLELGDSALYLCASSLGGGPGKNIQYFGAGTRLSVL.

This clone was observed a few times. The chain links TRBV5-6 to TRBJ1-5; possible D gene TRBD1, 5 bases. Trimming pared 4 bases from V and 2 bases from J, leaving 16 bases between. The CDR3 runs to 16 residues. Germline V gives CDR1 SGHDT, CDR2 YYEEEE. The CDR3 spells CASSTRNGARNQPQHF. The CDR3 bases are TGTGCCAGCAGCACCCGTAACGGGGCCCGCAATCAGCCCCAGCATTTT.

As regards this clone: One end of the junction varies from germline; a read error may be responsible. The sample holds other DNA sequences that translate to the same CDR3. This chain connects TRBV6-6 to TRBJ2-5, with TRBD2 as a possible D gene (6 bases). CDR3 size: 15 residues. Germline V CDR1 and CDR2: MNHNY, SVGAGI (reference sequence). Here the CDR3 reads CASSWSGGISETQYF. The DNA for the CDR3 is TGTGCCAGCAGTTGGTCGGGCGGGATATCAGAGACTCAGTACTTC.

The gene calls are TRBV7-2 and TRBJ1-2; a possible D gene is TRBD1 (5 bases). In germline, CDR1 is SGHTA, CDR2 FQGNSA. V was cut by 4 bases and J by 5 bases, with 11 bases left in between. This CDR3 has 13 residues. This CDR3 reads CASSSTGLYGYTF. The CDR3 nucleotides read TGTGCCAGCAGCTCAACAGGCCTATATGGCTACACCTTC.

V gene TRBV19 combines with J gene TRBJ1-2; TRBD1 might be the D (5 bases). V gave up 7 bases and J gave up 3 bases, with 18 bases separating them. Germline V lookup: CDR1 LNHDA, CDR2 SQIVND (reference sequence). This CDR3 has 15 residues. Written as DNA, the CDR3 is TGTGCCAGTAATGCCTGGGACGGATTTCACTATGGCTACACCTTC. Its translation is CASNAWDGFHYGYTF.

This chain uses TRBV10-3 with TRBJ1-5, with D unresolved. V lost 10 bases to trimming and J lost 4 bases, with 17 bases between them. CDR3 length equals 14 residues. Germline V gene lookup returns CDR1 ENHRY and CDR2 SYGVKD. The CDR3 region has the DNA TGTGCCACCGGGGTCAGGATTGAGAATCAGCCCCAGCATTTT. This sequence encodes CATGVRIENQPQHF.

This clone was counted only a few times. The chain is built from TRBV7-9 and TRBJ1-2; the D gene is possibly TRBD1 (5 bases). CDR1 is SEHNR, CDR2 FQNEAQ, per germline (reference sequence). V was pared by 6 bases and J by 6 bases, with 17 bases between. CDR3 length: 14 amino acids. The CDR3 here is CASRRGREGDGYTF. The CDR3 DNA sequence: TGTGCCAGCAGGAGGGGCAGGGAAGGGGATGGCTACACCTTC.

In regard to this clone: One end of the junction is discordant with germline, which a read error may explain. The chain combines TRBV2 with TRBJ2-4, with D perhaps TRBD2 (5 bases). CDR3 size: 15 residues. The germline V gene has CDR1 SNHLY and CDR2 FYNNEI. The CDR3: CASSVGVLAQNIQYF. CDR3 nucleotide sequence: TGTGCCAGCAGTGTGGGTGTCCTAGCCCAAAACATTCAGTACTTC.

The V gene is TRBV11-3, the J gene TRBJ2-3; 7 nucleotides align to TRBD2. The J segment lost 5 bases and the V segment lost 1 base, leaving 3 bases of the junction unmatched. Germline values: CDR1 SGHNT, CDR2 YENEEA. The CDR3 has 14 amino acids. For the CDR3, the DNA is TGTGCCAGCAGCTTAGGCGGGGGAGGAGATACGCAGTATTTT. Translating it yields CASSLGGGGDTQYF.

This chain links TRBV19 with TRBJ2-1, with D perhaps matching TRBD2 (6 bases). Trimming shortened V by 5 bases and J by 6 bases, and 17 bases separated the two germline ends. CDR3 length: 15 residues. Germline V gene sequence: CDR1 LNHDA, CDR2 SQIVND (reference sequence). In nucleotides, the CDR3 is TGTGCCAGTAGTGGGGGGAAGGGACTCTTCAATGAGCAGTTCTTC. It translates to CASSGGKGLFNEQFF.

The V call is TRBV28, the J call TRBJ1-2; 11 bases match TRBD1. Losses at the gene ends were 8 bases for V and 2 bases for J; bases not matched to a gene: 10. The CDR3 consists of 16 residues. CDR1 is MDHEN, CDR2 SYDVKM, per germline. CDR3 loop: CASHRTGGAWNYGYTF. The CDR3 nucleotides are TGTGCCAGCCATAGGACAGGGGGCGCCTGGAACTATGGCTACACCTTC.

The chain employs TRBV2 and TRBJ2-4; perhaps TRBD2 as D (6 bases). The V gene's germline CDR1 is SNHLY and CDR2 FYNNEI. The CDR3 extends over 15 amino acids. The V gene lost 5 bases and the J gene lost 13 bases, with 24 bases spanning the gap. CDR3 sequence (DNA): TGTGCCAGCAGTTTGGGGAAACCGGGAGCTCAGAAACAGTACTTC. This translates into CASSLGKPGAQKQYF.